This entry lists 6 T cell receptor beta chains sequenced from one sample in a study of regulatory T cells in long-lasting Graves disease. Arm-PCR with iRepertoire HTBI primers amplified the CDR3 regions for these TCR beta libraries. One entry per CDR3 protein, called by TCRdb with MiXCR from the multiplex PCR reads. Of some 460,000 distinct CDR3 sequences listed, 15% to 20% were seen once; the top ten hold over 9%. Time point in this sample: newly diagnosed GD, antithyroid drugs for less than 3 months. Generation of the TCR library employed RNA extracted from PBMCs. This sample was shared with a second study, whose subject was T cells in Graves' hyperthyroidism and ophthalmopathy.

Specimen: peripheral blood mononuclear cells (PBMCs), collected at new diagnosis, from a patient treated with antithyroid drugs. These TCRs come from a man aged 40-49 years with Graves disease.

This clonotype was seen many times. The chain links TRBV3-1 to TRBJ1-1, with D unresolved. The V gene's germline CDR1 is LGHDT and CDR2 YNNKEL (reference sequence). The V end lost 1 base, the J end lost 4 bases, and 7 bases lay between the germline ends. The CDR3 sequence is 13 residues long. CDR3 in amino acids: CASSQGPATEAFF. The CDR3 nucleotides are TGTGCCAGCAGCCAAGGGCCTGCCACTGAAGCTTTCTTT.

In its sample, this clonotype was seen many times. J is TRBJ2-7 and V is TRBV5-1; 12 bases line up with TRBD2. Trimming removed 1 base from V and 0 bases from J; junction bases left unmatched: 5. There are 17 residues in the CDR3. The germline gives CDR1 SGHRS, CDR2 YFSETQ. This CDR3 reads CASSLHLAGGYSYEQYF. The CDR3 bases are TGCGCCAGCAGCTTGCACCTAGCGGGAGGGTACTCCTACGAGCAGTACTTC.

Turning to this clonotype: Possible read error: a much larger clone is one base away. CDR3 DNA sequence: TGTGCCAGCAGCTCATGGACTAGCGGCAATGAGCAGTTCTTC. It codes for CASSSWTSGNEQFF. The J gene is TRBJ2-1, the V gene TRBV9, with 10 bases lining up with TRBD2. Germline loops: CDR1 SGDLS, CDR2 YYNGEE. CDR3 length: 14 amino acids. Germline trimming cut 4 bases from V and 6 bases from J; bases unmatched to any gene: 4.

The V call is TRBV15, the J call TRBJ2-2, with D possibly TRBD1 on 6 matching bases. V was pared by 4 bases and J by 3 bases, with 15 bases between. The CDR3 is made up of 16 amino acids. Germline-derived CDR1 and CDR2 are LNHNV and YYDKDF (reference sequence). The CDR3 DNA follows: TGTGCCACCAGCACCGTTACAGGGTCTTACACCGGGGAGCTGTTTTTT. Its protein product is CATSTVTGSYTGELFF.

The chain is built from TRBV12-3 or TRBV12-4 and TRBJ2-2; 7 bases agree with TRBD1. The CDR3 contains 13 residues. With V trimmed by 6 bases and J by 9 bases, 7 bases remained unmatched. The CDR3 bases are TGTGCCAGCAGCAGACGACAGGGCAGGGAGCTGTTTTTT. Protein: CASSRRQGRELFF.

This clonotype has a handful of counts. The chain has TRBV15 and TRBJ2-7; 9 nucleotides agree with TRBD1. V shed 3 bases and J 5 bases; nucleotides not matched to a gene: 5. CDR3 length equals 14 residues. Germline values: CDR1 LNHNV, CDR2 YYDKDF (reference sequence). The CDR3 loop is CATSSPGQGNEQYF. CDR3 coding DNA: TGTGCCACCAGCAGTCCGGGACAGGGAAACGAGCAGTACTTC. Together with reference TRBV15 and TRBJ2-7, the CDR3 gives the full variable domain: DAMVIQNPRYQVTQFGKPVTLSCSQTLNHNVMYWYQQKSSQAPKLLFHYYDKDFNNEADTPDNFQSRRPNTSFCFLDIRSPGLGDTAMYLCATSSPGQGNEQYFGPGTRLTVT.